These 2 T cell receptor beta chains were sequenced from one sample in a study of identical twins. TCRdb called the 5' RACE reads again in MiXCR, with one record for every CDR3 protein. Of roughly 570,000 distinct CDR3 sequences in the sample, 9.5% to 10% are singletons; the top ten hold roughly 3.2%. The same data also went into a second study, on yellow fever vaccine responses in identical twins.

Sequenced: PBMCs. These receptors were taken from a woman aged 18-29 years in good health.

V usage is TRBV7-9 and J usage is TRBJ2-5; the D is unclear. Trimming took off 5 bases at V and 5 bases at J, with 12 bases between the two ends. The CDR3 totals 13 residues. From germline, CDR1 is SEHNR and CDR2 FQNEAQ (reference sequence). The DNA for the CDR3 is TGTGCCAGCAGCCTACACTCGAGGGAGACCCAGTACTTC. Encoded protein: CASSLHSRETQYF.

The V gene is TRBV9, the J gene TRBJ2-7; D might be TRBD2 (6 bases). The germline V and J ends were trimmed by 1 base and 0 bases, with 11 bases remaining between them. The CDR3 is 15 amino acids. From germline, CDR1 is SGDLS and CDR2 YYNGEE. The DNA of the CDR3 is TGTGCCAGCAGCGTATCGGGACTCTCCTCCTACGAGCAGTACTTC. Translation: CASSVSGLSSYEQYF.